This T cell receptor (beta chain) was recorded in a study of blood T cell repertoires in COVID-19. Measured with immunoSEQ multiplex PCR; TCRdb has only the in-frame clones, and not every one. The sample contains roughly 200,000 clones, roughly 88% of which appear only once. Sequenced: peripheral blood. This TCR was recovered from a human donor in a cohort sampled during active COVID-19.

The CDR3, as DNA: TGTGCCAGCATCCCGGGGGGGGCGGGTTATAATTCACCCCTCCACTTT. Translated, it gives CASIPGGAGYNSPLHF. This chain joins TRBV28 and TRBJ1-6; a weak D match, TRBD1 (6 bases). Germline lookup yields CDR1 MDHEN and CDR2 SYDVKM. V was cut by 7 bases and J by 4 bases, with 17 bases left in between. The CDR3 runs to 16 residues.